This entry lists 14 T cell receptor beta chains sequenced from one sample in a study of blood T cell repertoires in COVID-19. Sequenced by immunoSEQ multiplex PCR; TCRdb stores in-frame clones only, minus some. Found here are just over 40,000 clones, approximately 80% of them singletons; the top ten hold around 2.5%. Input material: peripheral blood. These receptors were collected from a woman aged 55-75 years with acute or convalescent COVID-19.

This clone appeared once. The rearrangement links TRBV6-5 to TRBJ1-2; TRBD1 aligns across 10 bases. The CDR3 spans 14 residues. From germline, CDR1 is MNHEY and CDR2 SVGAGI. V was pared by 10 bases and J by 7 bases, with 12 bases of the junction left unmatched. This chain's CDR3 is CATEAGTGVRGYTF. The CDR3 nucleotides are TGTGCCACCGAAGCCGGGACAGGGGTTCGTGGCTACACCTTC.

The chain recombines TRBV6-1 with TRBJ2-2; D remains ambiguous. Germline values: CDR1 MNHNS, CDR2 SASEGT. There are 14 residues in the CDR3. Trimming took 2 bases from V and 0 from J, leaving 4 bases between them. The CDR3 loop is CASSEQTNTGELFF. Here the CDR3 DNA reads TGTGCCAGCAGTGAACAGACGAACACCGGGGAGCTGTTTTTT.

V gene TRBV28 combines with J gene TRBJ2-5; 15 bases are shared with TRBD2. This CDR3 region has 16 residues. After removal of 3 bases from V and 1 base from J, the junction contained 0 bases not matched to a gene. Germline CDR1 MDHEN, CDR2 SYDVKM. The CDR3 nucleotides read TGTGCCAGCAGTTTGGGACTAGCGGGGGGCCAAGAGACCCAGTACTTC. Protein sequence: CASSLGLAGGQETQYF.

V is TRBV29-1 and J is TRBJ1-2, with TRBD1 matching 9 bases. V trimming: 6 bases; J trimming: 4 bases; junction bases outside the gene matches: 9. This CDR3 has 14 amino acids. Germline V gene sequence: CDR1 SQVTM, CDR2 ANQGSEA. CDR3 sequence: CSVRPTGGGYGYTF. Written as DNA, the CDR3 is TGCAGCGTCCGCCCGACAGGGGGTGGCTATGGCTACACCTTC.

This clone occurred a few times. The chain employs TRBV7-6 and TRBJ2-1; TRBD1 might be the D (6 bases). Germline V gene lookup returns CDR1 SGHVS and CDR2 FNYEAQ. The CDR3 extends over 16 amino acids. V was shortened by 2 bases and J by 7 bases, with 18 bases between the two germline ends. DNA of the CDR3: TGTGCCAGCAGCTTAACAGGGCGTGCAGACCTTAATGAGCAGTTCTTC. It is translated as CASSLTGRADLNEQFF.

The V call is TRBV5-1, the J call TRBJ2-3, with a possible D match to TRBD2 (6 bases). The CDR3 runs to 15 residues. CDR1 is SGHRS and CDR2 is YFSETQ in the germline V gene. Trimming removed 0 bases at V and 0 bases at J, with 8 bases between. The CDR3 spells CASSLVAASTDTQYF. CDR3 coding DNA: TGCGCCAGCAGCTTGGTAGCGGCTAGCACAGATACGCAGTATTTT.

The V and J genes are TRBV11-2 and TRBJ1-1, with 9 bases that match TRBD1. The V segment lost 4 bases and the J segment 8 bases; nucleotides outside the gene matches: 17. The CDR3 totals 17 residues. Germline V gives CDR1 SGHAT, CDR2 FQNNGV. The CDR3: CASSSEDRGFRRLEAFF. In nucleotides, the CDR3 is TGTGCCAGCAGCTCAGAGGACAGGGGTTTTAGGCGACTGGAAGCTTTCTTT.

The chain links TRBV18 to TRBJ1-3, with D uncertain. CDR1 and CDR2 from the germline V gene are KGHSH and LQKENI. V was clipped by 6 bases and J by 0 bases, with 12 bases between them. This CDR3 is built from 15 residues. This CDR3 reads CASSAGLVSGNTIYF. The CDR3 DNA reads TGTGCCAGCTCGGCCGGACTGGTCTCTGGAAACACCATATATTTT.

The chain uses TRBV10-3 and TRBJ2-1, with a weak D call TRBD1 (5 bases). Germline lookup yields CDR1 ENHRY and CDR2 SYGVKD. The CDR3 runs 15 residues. The V gene lost 3 bases and the J gene lost 5 bases, with 14 bases spanning the gap. The CDR3 is CAISEQALHNNEQFF. DNA for the CDR3: TGTGCCATCAGTGAACAGGCCCTCCATAACAATGAGCAGTTCTTC.

The chain carries TRBV13 and TRBJ2-1; TRBD2 aligns across 7 bases. This CDR3 contains 19 residues. Germline-derived CDR1 and CDR2 are PRHDT and FYEKMQ (reference sequence). Trimming removed 2 bases from V and 1 base from J; junction bases left unmatched: 14. In nucleotides, the CDR3 is TGTGCCAGCAGCTTAAATACGGCCGGGGAGGGAGTATCCTACAATGAGCAGTTCTTC. Its translation: CASSLNTAGEGVSYNEQFF.

This clone has only one observation. V usage is TRBV5-4 and J usage is TRBJ2-5; TRBD1 matches at 9 bases. With V trimmed by 0 bases and J by 3 bases, 6 bases remained unmatched. The length of the CDR3 is 16 residues. In germline, CDR1 is SGHNT, CDR2 YYREEE (reference sequence). CDR3 DNA sequence: TGTGCCAGCAGCTTGGGGGGACAGGGCCAGGAAGAGACCCAGTACTTC. It translates to CASSLGGQGQEETQYF.

V gene TRBV10-1 combines with J gene TRBJ2-1, with D possibly TRBD2 on 5 matching bases. The CDR3 covers 16 residues. Trimming took 2 bases from V and 2 from J, leaving 13 bases between them. Germline-derived CDR1 and CDR2 are WNHNN and SYGVQD (reference sequence). The DNA of the CDR3 is TGCGCCAGCAGTGAGGGCTACGGGGTCGCCTACAATGAGCAGTTCTTC. It encodes CASSEGYGVAYNEQFF.

The chain has TRBV7-8 and TRBJ1-1; D gene unclear. V was cut by 3 bases and J by 6 bases, with 11 bases left in between. Germline CDR1 SGHVS, CDR2 FQNEAQ. The CDR3 spans 13 residues. The CDR3 coding sequence is TGTGCCAGCAGCTTCTCTTCCCGAGCTGAAGCTTTCTTT. It yields the protein CASSFSSRAEAFF. The full variable domain, with the rest looked up from reference TRBV7-8 and TRBJ1-1, is GAGVSQSPRYKVAKRGQDVALRCDPISGHVSLFWYQQALGQGPEFLTYFQNEAQLDKSGLPSDRFFAERPEGSVSTLKIQRTQQEDSAVYLCASSFSSRAEAFFGQGTRLTVV.

This clone occurred a few times. The genes are TRBV5-1 and TRBJ2-7, with a tentative D call TRBD1 (6 bases). The ends were cut back, 0 bases at V and 4 bases at J, with 11 bases in the middle. This CDR3 is 14 amino acids long. Germline lookup yields CDR1 SGHRS and CDR2 YFSETQ. The CDR3 DNA reads as TGCGCCAGCAGCTTGGAGGGGGTAACTTACGAGCAGTACTTC. Translated, it gives CASSLEGVTYEQYF.